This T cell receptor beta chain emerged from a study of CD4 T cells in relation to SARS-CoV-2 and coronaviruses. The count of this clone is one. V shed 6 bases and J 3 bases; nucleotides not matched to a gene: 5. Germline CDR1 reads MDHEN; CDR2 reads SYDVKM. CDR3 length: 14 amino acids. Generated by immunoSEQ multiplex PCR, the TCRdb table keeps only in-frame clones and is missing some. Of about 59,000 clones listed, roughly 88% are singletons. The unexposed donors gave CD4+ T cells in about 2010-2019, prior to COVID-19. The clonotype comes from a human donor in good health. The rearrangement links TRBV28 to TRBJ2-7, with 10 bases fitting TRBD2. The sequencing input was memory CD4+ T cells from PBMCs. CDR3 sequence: CASRSSGSNYEQYF. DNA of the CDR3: TGTGCCAGCAGGTCTAGCGGGAGTAACTACGAGCAGTACTTC. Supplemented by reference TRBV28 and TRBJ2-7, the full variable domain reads DVKVTQSSRYLVKRTGEKVFLECVQDMDHENMFWYRQDPGLGLRLIYFSYDVKMKEKGDIPEGYSVSREKKERFSLILESASTNQTSMYLCASRSSGSNYEQYFGPGTRLTVT.